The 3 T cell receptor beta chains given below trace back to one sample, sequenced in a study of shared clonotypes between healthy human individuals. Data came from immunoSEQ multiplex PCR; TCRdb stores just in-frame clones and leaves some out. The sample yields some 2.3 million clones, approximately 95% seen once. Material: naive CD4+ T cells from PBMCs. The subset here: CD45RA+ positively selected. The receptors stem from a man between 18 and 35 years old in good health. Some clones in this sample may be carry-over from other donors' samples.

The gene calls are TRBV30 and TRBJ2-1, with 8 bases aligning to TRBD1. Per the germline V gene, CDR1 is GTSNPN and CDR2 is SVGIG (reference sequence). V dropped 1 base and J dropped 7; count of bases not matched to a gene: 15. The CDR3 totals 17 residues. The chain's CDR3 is CAWSGDNGDRPLNEQFF. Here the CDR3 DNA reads TGTGCCTGGAGTGGAGATAACGGGGACAGGCCTCTGAATGAGCAGTTCTTC.

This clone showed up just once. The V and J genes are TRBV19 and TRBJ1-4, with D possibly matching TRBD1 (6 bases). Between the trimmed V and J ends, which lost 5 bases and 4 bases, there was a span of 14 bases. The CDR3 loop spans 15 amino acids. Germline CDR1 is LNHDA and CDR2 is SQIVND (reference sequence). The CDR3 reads CASSPTTGDNEKLFF. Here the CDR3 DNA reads TGTGCCAGTAGTCCGACGACAGGAGATAATGAAAAACTGTTTTTT.

The CDR3 sequence is CASSIPSGSSDTQYF. For the CDR3, the DNA is TGTGCCAGTAGTATCCCTAGCGGGAGTTCGGATACGCAGTATTTT. The chain recombines TRBV19 with TRBJ2-3; TRBD2 matches at 10 bases. Germline V gives CDR1 LNHDA, CDR2 SQIVND (reference sequence). This CDR3 has 15 amino acids. After removal of 3 bases from V and 6 bases from J, the junction contained 6 bases not matched to a gene. The whole variable domain, remainder taken from reference TRBV19 and TRBJ2-3, is DGGITQSPKYLFRKEGQNVTLSCEQNLNHDAMYWYRQDPGQGLRLIYYSQIVNDFQKGDIAEGYSVSREKKESFPLTVTSAQKNPTAFYLCASSIPSGSSDTQYFGPGTRLTVL.